This T cell receptor beta chain was identified in a study of PD-1 blockade in classical Hodgkin lymphoma. Turning to the study itself: The patients were dosed with nivolumab 3 mg/kg, infused intravenously every 2 weeks.

Assay used: immunoSEQ multiplex PCR; TCRdb lists only in-frame clones, some missing. The sample holds around 30,000 clones; around 70% are singletons and the top ten take about 16%. CDR1 and CDR2 (germline): SEHNR, FQNEAQ (reference sequence). The CDR3 extends over 16 amino acids. The V gene lost 4 bases and the J gene lost 9 bases, with 22 bases spanning the gap. The study, taken as a whole, reports: Significantly greater TCR diversity emerged by C4D1 in CD4+ cells but not CD8+ cells. A reduction in baseline TCR diversity was reportedly seen in newly diagnosed patients relative to healthy donors. Similar baseline diversity was found in complete responders and newly diagnosed patients.

Patients all relapsed after autologous stem cell transplantation, and there was variation in brentuximab vedotin exposure. A word on this clone: Its target is not known.

This TCR was sampled from a human donor with classical Hodgkin lymphoma. The sequenced sample was peripheral blood mononuclear cells (PBMCs), obtained before the second cycle of nivolumab. The V and J genes are TRBV7-9 and TRBJ2-1; D may match TRBD1 or TRBD2 (6 bases each). The CDR3 region is CASSWGPLVKGGEQFF. The CDR3 nucleotides read TGTGCCAGCAGCTGGGGACCCCTTGTCAAGGGGGGTGAGCAGTTCTTC.